Below, 24 T cell receptor beta chains from the same sample are listed, as sequenced in a study of blood T cells in healthy people across ages. Next came a second PCR, run for about 6 to 12 cycles, which used a sample-barcoded 5' primer along with a J-beta primer mix. TCRdb re-called the 5' RACE reads with MiXCR, one entry per CDR3 protein. The table lists some 710,000 distinct CDR3 sequences, approximately 21% of them singletons. Sequencing was performed on blood. These receptors were obtained from a man between 65 and 80 years old in good health.

Only a few counts were recorded for this clonotype. J is TRBJ2-6 and V is TRBV5-1, with D perhaps matching TRBD2 (5 bases). Trimming took off 0 bases at V and 3 bases at J, with 10 bases between the two ends. The CDR3 contains 16 residues. Germline V CDR1 and CDR2: SGHRS, YFSETQ. CDR3 in amino acids: CASSLVSGFGANVLTF. The CDR3 region has the DNA TGCGCCAGCAGCTTGGTATCGGGGTTTGGGGCCAACGTCCTGACTTTC.

This clonotype appeared a single time. J is TRBJ2-1 and V is TRBV6-2 or TRBV6-3, with D unresolved. Per germline, CDR1 MNHEY and CDR2 SVGEGT. The CDR3 has 15 residues. V shed 3 bases and J shed 2 bases, with 11 bases lying between them. CDR3 region: CASSYLGLAYNEQFF. In DNA form, the CDR3 reads TGTGCCAGCAGTTATTTGGGTCTTGCCTACAATGAGCAGTTCTTC.

This clonotype was counted a few times. The chain couples TRBV20-1 to TRBJ2-3; D not resolved. Deletions cut 5 bases from V and 2 bases from J, with 11 bases between. Germline V lookup: CDR1 DFQATT, CDR2 SNEGSKA (reference sequence). This CDR3 contains 13 residues. The CDR3 sequence: CSAYDGSTDTQYF. For the CDR3, the DNA is TGCAGTGCTTATGACGGGTCCACAGATACGCAGTATTTT.

This clonotype was found many times. The rearrangement links TRBV4-3 to TRBJ2-2; D ambiguous. V lost 2 bases, J lost 5 bases, and 3 bases lay in between. Germline loops: CDR1 LGHNA, CDR2 YSLEER. This CDR3 contains 12 residues. Here the CDR3 reads CASSQTTGELFF. Here the CDR3 DNA reads TGCGCCAGCAGCCAAACTACCGGGGAGCTGTTTTTT.

This clonotype was picked up many times. The CDR3 coding sequence is TGTGCCAGCAGGTTTGGCGGGGGTCAAGAGACCCAGTACTTC. Its protein is CASRFGGGQETQYF. This chain links TRBV12-3 or TRBV12-4 with TRBJ2-5; 7 bases line up with TRBD2. This CDR3 is built from 14 residues. Unmatched junction bases numbered 6, after V lost 6 bases and J lost 2 bases.

J is TRBJ1-5 and V is TRBV20-1; D may be TRBD1 (5 bases). Trimming cost V 6 bases and J 3 bases, with 15 bases left between them. The CDR3 contains 14 residues. Germline V gene lookup returns CDR1 DFQATT and CDR2 SNEGSKA (reference sequence). For the CDR3, the DNA is TGCAGTGCGAGGGCGGGACCTGACAATCAGCCCCAGCATTTT. It is translated as CSARAGPDNQPQHF.

The rearrangement uses TRBV28 and TRBJ2-2; weak D call: TRBD1 (5 bases). The CDR3 has 15 amino acids. CDR1 and CDR2 from the germline V gene are MDHEN and SYDVKM. Trimming stripped 6 bases from V and 2 bases from J, with 13 bases between. CDR3 DNA sequence: TGTGCCAGCAGACAAGACAGAGTTAACACCGGGGAGCTGTTTTTT. Translating gives CASRQDRVNTGELFF.

The chain uses TRBV20-1 and TRBJ1-5; D ambiguous. Trimming took 0 bases from V and 4 from J, leaving 7 bases between them. The length of the CDR3 is 13 residues. Per the germline V gene, CDR1 is DFQATT and CDR2 is SNEGSKA (reference sequence). CDR3 coding DNA: TGCAGTGCTAGAGATAACCCTAATCAGCCCCAGCATTTT. Translated: CSARDNPNQPQHF.

The V gene is TRBV6-1, the J gene TRBJ2-2; 12 nucleotides match TRBD1. Germline CDR1 is MNHNS and CDR2 is SASEGT. This CDR3 comprises 16 residues. The trim removed 3 bases at V and 4 bases at J, leaving 3 bases unmatched. CDR3 bases: TGTGCCAGCAGTGATGGGACAGGGGGCCTCACCGGGGAGCTGTTTTTT. Protein product: CASSDGTGGLTGELFF.

This chain connects TRBV5-8 to TRBJ1-4; D call uncertain. Germline-derived CDR1 and CDR2 are SGHTS and YDEGEE. V lost 4 bases and J lost 8, with 0 bases in between. The CDR3 has 9 amino acids. In nucleotides, the CDR3 is TGTGCCAGCAGCGAAAAACTGTTTTTT. This codes for CASSEKLFF.

At least ten counts were recorded for this clonotype. The gene calls are TRBV24-1 and TRBJ2-3, with a tentative D call TRBD1 (6 bases). V was clipped by 7 bases and J by 6 bases, with 10 bases between them. The germline V gene encodes CDR1 KGHDR and CDR2 SFDVKD. The CDR3 has 12 residues. CDR3 loop: CATRAGADTQYF. The CDR3 DNA is TGTGCCACCAGAGCAGGGGCCGATACGCAGTATTTT.

The chain recombines TRBV9 with TRBJ2-3; D may match TRBD1 or TRBD2 (6 bases each). This CDR3 spans 15 amino acids. From germline, CDR1 is SGDLS and CDR2 YYNGEE. Trimming stripped 4 bases from V and 7 bases from J, with 19 bases between. CDR3 DNA sequence: TGTGCCAGCAGCCCTCTCGTAGGGGGGTTGTATACGCAGTATTTT. This codes for CASSPLVGGLYTQYF. Supplemented by reference TRBV9 and TRBJ2-3, the full variable domain reads DSGVTQTPKHLITATGQRVTLRCSPRSGDLSVYWYQQSLDQGLQFLIQYYNGEERAKGNILERFSAQQFPDLHSELNLSSLELGDSALYFCASSPLVGGLYTQYFGPGTRLTVL.

The V gene is TRBV15, the J gene TRBJ2-2; D is perhaps TRBD2 (5 bases). Germline V gives CDR1 LNHNV, CDR2 YYDKDF (reference sequence). The ends were cut back, 0 bases at V and 5 bases at J, with 10 bases in the middle. The CDR3 sequence is 15 residues long. The CDR3 sequence is CATSRDLAATGELFF. CDR3 bases: TGTGCCACCAGCAGAGATCTAGCCGCAACCGGGGAGCTGTTTTTT.

This clonotype was counted a few times. J is TRBJ2-7 and V is TRBV6-1, with D possibly being TRBD2 (6 bases). The CDR3 spans 15 residues. V was trimmed by 2 bases and J by 0 bases, leaving 11 bases between them. In germline, CDR1 is MNHNS, CDR2 SASEGT. CDR3 in DNA: TGTGCCAGCAGTGAACCTGGGGGGTCCTCCTACGAGCAGTACTTC. Translated, it gives CASSEPGGSSYEQYF.

This clonotype has ten or more counts. The chain uses TRBV27 and TRBJ2-5; D tentatively reads TRBD1 or TRBD2 (5 bases each). With 8 bases removed from V and 1 base from J, the gap between germline ends came to 5 bases. Germline values: CDR1 MNHEY, CDR2 SMNVEV (reference sequence). The CDR3 is 11 residues long. CDR3: CASGTQETQYF. The CDR3 nucleotides read TGTGCCAGCGGGACCCAAGAGACCCAGTACTTC.

The V call is TRBV5-1, the J call TRBJ2-4, with a tentative D call TRBD1 (5 bases). The CDR3 has 16 amino acids. V was trimmed by 2 bases and J by 3 bases, leaving 15 bases between them. CDR1 is SGHRS, CDR2 YFSETQ, per germline. The CDR3 reads CASSLPILGVKNIQYF. The DNA for the CDR3 is TGCGCCAGCAGCTTACCCATCCTAGGGGTCAAAAACATTCAGTACTTC.

This clonotype came up many times. This chain connects TRBV14 to TRBJ2-1; D may correspond to TRBD1 or TRBD2 (5 bases each). Germline CDR1 and CDR2: SGHDN and FVKESK. The CDR3 runs 17 residues. Deletions cut 4 bases from V and 5 bases from J, with 21 bases between. CDR3 in amino acids: CASSRGRGFLGHNEQFF. The CDR3 DNA reads TGTGCCAGCAGCCGGGGTCGGGGCTTCTTAGGGCACAATGAGCAGTTCTTC.

The table lists this clonotype with a few counts. The rearrangement joins TRBV7-2 to TRBJ1-6; TRBD1 aligns across 8 bases. Germline V gene lookup returns CDR1 SGHTA and CDR2 FQGNSA. The junction had 6 bases not matched to a gene; V was cut back by 3 bases and J by 8 bases. The CDR3 covers 15 residues. The CDR3 sequence: CASSLMDRVYSPLHF. The CDR3 region has the DNA TGTGCCAGCAGCTTGATGGACAGGGTCTATTCACCCCTCCACTTT.

The rearrangement links TRBV5-1 to TRBJ2-1; 8 nucleotides agree with TRBD1. Trimming removed 4 bases from V and 5 bases from J; junction bases left unmatched: 11. Per germline, CDR1 SGHRS and CDR2 YFSETQ. This CDR3 is built from 16 residues. Written as DNA, the CDR3 is TGCGCCAGCAGCGAGAAACCGGGACAGGTCAACAATGAGCAGTTCTTC. The encoded protein is CASSEKPGQVNNEQFF.

The table lists this clonotype with a few counts. The chain joins TRBV6-1 to TRBJ2-5; D remains unclear. Germline loops: CDR1 MNHNS, CDR2 SASEGT. V gave up 2 bases and J gave up 7 bases, with 17 bases separating them. The CDR3 is made up of 15 amino acids. The CDR3 nucleotides read TGTGCCAGCAGTGAAACAGAGAAGAGATTTCGGACCCAGTACTTC. It yields the protein CASSETEKRFRTQYF.

This clonotype was recorded a few times. The rearrangement joins TRBV6-5 to TRBJ1-2; D remains ambiguous. The V end lost 4 bases, the J end lost 8 bases, and 14 bases lay between the germline ends. CDR1 and CDR2 (germline): MNHEY, SVGAGI. There are 13 residues in the CDR3. The CDR3 DNA is TGTGCCAGCAGTTCTGTCGAGGATATCGGCTACACCTTC. Translated, it gives CASSSVEDIGYTF.

CDR3 coding DNA: TGTGCCAGCAGACGAAATTGGGGAGGAACCTACAATGAGCAGTTCTTC. Protein product: CASRRNWGGTYNEQFF. This rearrangement joins TRBV7-8 to TRBJ2-5, with D possibly matching TRBD2 (6 bases). Near its end, the DNA agrees better with TRBJ2-1, so the J call may be wrong. The CDR3 consists of 16 residues. Germline loops: CDR1 SGHVS, CDR2 FQNEAQ.

A few counts support this clonotype. The rearrangement links TRBV3-1 to TRBJ2-5; either TRBD1 or TRBD2 may fit D (5 bases each). Trimming shortened V by 2 bases and J by 7 bases, and 14 bases separated the two germline ends. CDR1 LGHDT and CDR2 YNNKEL come from the germline V gene (reference sequence). The CDR3 is 14 amino acids. The CDR3 loop is CASSQSEGLGTQYF. The CDR3, as DNA: TGTGCCAGCAGCCAAAGCGAGGGGTTGGGGACCCAGTACTTC.

The table lists this clonotype with a few counts. The rearrangement links TRBV12-3 or TRBV12-4 to TRBJ2-5, with D perhaps matching TRBD1 (5 bases). There are 14 residues in the CDR3. Trimming cost V 5 bases and J 0 bases, with 10 bases left between them. The CDR3 reads CASSARQYQETQYF. CDR3 sequence (DNA): TGTGCCAGCAGTGCCCGACAGTACCAAGAGACCCAGTACTTC.